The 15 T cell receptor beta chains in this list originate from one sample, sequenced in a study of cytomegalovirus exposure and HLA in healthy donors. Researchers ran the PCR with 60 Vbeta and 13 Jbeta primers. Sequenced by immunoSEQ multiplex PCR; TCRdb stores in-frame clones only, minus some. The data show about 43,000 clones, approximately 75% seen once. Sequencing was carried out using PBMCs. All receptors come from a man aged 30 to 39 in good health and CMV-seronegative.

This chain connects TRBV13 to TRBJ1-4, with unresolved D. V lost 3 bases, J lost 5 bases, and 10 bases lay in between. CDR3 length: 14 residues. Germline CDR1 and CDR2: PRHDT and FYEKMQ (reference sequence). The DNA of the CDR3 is TGTGCCAGCAGCTTGCTAGGCCCAAATGAAAAACTGTTTTTT. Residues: CASSLLGPNEKLFF. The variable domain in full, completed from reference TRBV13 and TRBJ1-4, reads AAGVIQSPRHLIKEKRETATLKCYPIPRHDTVYWYQQGPGQDPQFLISFYEKMQSDKGSIPDRFSAQQFSDYHSELNMSSLELGDSALYFCASSLLGPNEKLFFGSGTQLSVL.

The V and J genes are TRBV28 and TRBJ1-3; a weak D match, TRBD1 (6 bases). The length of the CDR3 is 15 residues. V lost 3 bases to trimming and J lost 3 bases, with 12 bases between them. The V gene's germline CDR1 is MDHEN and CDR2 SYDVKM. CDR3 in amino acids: CASSLGAAGGNTIYF. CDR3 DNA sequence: TGTGCCAGCAGTTTGGGGGCAGCAGGTGGAAACACCATATATTTT.

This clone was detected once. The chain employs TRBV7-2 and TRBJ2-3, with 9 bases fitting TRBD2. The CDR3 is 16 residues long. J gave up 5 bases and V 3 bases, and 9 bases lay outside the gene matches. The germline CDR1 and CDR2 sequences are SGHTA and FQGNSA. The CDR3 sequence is CASSFSGAGGGDTQYF. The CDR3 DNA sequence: TGTGCCAGCAGCTTTAGCGGAGCGGGAGGCGGAGATACGCAGTATTTT.

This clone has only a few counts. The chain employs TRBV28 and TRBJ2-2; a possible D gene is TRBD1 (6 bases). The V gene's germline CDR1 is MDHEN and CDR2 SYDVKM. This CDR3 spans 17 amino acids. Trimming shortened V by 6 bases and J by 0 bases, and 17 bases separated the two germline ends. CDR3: CASRPRKGGSNTGELFF. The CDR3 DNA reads TGTGCCAGCAGGCCCAGGAAAGGGGGTTCGAACACCGGGGAGCTGTTTTTT.

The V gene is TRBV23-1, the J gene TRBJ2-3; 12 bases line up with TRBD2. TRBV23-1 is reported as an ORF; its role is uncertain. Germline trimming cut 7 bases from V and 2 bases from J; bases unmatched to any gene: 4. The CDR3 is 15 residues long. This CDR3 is CASTWTSGNTDTQYF. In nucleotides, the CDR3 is TGCGCCAGCACCTGGACTAGCGGGAACACAGATACGCAGTATTTT.

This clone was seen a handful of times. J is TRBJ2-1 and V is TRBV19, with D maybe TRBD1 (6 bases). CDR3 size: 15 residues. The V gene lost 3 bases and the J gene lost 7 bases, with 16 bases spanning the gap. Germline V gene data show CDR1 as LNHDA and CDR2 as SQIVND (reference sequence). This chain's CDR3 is CASSILDLGGNEQFF. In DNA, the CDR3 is TGTGCCAGTAGTATTTTGGACTTAGGGGGTAATGAGCAGTTCTTC.

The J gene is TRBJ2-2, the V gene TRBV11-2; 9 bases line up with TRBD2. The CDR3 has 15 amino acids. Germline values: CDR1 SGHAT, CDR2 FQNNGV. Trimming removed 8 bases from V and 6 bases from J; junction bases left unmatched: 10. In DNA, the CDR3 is TGTGCCAGCTCTATCGCGGGAGGGCCGGCCGGGGAGCTGTTTTTT. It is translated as CASSIAGGPAGELFF. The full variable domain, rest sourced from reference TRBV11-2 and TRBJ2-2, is EAGVAQSPRYKIIEKRQSVAFWCNPISGHATLYWYQQILGQGPKLLIQFQNNGVVDDSQLPKDRFSAERLKGVDSTLKIQPAKLEDSAVYLCASSIAGGPAGELFFGEGSRLTVL.

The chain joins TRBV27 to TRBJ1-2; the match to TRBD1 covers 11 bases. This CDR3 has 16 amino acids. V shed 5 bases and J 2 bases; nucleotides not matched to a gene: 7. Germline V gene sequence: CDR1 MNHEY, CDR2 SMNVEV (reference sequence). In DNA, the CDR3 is TGTGCCAGCAGTCCCTGGACAGGGGGCGGAAACTATGGCTACACCTTC. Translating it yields CASSPWTGGGNYGYTF.

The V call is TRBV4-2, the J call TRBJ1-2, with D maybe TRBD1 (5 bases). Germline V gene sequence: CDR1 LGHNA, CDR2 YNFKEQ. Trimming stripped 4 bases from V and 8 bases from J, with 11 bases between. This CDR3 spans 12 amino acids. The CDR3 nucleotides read TGTGCCAGCAGCCCTCAGGGTCAAGGCTACACCTTC. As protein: CASSPQGQGYTF.

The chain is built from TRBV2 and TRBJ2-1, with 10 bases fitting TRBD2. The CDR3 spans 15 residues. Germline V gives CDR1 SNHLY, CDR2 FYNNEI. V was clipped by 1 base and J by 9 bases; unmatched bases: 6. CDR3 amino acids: CASSEEAGGRSEQFF. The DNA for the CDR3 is TGTGCCAGCAGTGAAGAAGCGGGAGGGCGGAGTGAGCAGTTCTTC.

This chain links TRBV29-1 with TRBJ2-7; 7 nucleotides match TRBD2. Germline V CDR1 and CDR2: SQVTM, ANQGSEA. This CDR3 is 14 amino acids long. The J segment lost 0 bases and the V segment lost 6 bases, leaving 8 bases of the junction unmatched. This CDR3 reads CSVGGLAASYEQYF. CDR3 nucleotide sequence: TGCAGCGTGGGGGGTCTAGCGGCCTCCTACGAGCAGTACTTC.

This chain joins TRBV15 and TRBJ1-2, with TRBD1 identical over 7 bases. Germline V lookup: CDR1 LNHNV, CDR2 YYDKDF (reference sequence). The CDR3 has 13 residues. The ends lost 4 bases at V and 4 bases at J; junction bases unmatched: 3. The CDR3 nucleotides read TGTGCCACCAGCACCCGGGACAGCTATGGCTACACCTTC. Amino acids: CATSTRDSYGYTF.

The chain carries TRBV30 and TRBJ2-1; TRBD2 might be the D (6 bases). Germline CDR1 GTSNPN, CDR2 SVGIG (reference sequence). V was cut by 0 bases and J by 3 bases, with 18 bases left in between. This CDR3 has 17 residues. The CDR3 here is CAWSVRRNRRDYNEQFF. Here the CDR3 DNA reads TGTGCCTGGAGTGTACGGCGTAATCGGCGGGACTACAATGAGCAGTTCTTC.

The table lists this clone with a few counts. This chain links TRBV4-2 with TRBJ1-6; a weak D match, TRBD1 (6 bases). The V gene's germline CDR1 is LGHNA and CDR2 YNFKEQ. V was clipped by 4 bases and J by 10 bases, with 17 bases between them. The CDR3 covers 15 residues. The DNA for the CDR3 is TGTGCCAGCAGCCCACCCACAGGGAACTGGTCACCCCTCCACTTT. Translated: CASSPPTGNWSPLHF.

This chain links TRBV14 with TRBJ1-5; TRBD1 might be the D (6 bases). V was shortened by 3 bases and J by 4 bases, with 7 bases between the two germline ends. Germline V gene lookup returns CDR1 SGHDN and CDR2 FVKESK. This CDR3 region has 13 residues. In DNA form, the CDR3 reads TGTGCCAGCAGCCAGCAGGGGAATCAGCCCCAGCATTTT. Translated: CASSQQGNQPQHF.